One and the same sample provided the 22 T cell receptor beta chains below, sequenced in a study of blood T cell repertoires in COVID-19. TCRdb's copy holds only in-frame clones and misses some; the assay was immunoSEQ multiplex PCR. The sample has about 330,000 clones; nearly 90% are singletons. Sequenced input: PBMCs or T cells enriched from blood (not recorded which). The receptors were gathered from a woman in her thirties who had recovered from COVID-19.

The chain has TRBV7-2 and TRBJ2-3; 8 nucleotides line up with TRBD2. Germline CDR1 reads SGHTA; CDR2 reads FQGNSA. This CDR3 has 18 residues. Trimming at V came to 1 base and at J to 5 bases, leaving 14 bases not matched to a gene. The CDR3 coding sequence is TGTGCCAGCAGCTTAGTTGCGTTGCGGGGGGTAAGGGGAGATACGCAGTATTTT. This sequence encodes CASSLVALRGVRGDTQYF.

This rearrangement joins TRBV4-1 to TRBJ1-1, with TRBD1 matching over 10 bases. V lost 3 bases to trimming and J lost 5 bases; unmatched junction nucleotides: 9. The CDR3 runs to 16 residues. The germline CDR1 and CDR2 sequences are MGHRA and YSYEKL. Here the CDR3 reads CASSHPTGGRFTEAFF. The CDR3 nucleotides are TGCGCCAGCAGCCACCCGACAGGGGGCAGGTTTACTGAAGCTTTCTTT.

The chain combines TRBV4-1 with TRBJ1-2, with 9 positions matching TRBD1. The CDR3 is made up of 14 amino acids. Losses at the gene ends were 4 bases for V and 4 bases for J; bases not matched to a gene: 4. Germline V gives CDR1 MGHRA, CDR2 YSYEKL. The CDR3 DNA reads TGCGCCAGCAGCCCAGAGGACAGGGGCTATGGCTACACCTTC. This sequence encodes CASSPEDRGYGYTF.

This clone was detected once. CDR3 DNA: TGTGCCAGCAGCCCAGGGCAGGAGTACTATGGCTACACCTTC. It encodes CASSPGQEYYGYTF. The J gene is TRBJ1-2, the V gene TRBV7-9, with a possible D match to TRBD1 (5 bases). Germline CDR1 is SEHNR and CDR2 is FQNEAQ (reference sequence). Deletions cut 5 bases from V and 3 bases from J, with 13 bases between. This CDR3 contains 14 residues.

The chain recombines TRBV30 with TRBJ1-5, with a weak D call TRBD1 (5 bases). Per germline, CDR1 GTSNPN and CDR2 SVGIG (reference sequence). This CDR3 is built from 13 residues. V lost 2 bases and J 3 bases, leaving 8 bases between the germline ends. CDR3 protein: CAWSPGINQPQHF. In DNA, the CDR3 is TGTGCCTGGAGTCCAGGGATCAATCAGCCCCAGCATTTT.

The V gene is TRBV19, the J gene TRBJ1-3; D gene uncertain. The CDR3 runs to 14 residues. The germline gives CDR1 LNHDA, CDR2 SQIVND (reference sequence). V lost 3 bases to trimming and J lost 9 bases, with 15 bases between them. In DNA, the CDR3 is TGTGCCAGTAGTATCCCGGGAAGCAGGAGCACCATATATTTT. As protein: CASSIPGSRSTIYF.

The CDR3 reads CASAPRGLNTEAFF. CDR3 coding DNA: TGCGCCAGCGCCCCCCGTGGACTCAACACTGAAGCTTTCTTT. This sequence joins TRBV5-1 and TRBJ1-1; D unclear. Germline assignment: CDR1 SGHRS and CDR2 YFSETQ. This CDR3 comprises 14 residues. Trimming shortened V by 7 bases and J by 2 bases, and 15 bases separated the two germline ends.

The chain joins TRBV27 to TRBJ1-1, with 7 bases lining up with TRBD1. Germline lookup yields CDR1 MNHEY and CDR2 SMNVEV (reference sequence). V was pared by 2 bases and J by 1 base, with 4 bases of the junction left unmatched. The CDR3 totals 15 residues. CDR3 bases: TGTGCCAGCAGTTTAACAGGGGCCTCGAACACTGAAGCTTTCTTT. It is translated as CASSLTGASNTEAFF.

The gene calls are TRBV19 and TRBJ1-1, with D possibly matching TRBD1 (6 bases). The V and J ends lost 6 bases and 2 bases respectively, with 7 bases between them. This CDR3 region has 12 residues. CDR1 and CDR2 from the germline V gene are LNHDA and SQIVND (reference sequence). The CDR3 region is CASRGHNTEAFF. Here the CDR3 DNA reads TGTGCCAGTAGGGGACACAACACTGAAGCTTTCTTT.

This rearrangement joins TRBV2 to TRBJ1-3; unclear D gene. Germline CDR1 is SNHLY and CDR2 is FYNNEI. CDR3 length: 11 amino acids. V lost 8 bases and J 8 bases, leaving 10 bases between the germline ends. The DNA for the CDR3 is TGTGCCAGCCGGAGCCCAGACACCATATATTTT. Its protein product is CASRSPDTIYF.

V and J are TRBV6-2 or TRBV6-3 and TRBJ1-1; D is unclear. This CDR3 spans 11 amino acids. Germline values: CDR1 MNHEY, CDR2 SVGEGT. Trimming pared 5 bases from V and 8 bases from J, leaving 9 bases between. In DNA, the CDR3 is TGTGCCAGCAGTAGAGGGAAAGAAGCTTTCTTT. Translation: CASSRGKEAFF.

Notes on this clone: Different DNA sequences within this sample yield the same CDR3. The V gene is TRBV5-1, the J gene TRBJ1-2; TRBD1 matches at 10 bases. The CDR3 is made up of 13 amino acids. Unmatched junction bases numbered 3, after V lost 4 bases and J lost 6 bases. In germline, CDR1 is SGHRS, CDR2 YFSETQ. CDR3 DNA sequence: TGCGCCAGCAGCCTGGGGACAGGGGATGGCTACACCTTC. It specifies CASSLGTGDGYTF.

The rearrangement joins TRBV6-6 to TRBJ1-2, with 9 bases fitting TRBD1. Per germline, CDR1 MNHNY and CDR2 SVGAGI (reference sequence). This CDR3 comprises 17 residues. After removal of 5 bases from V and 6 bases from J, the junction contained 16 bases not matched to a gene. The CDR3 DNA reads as TGTGCCAGCAGTCCCCAACAGGGGGCGCTGGGATCGGATGGCTACACCTTC. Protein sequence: CASSPQQGALGSDGYTF.

This CDR3 reads CSASQLSGYTF. In nucleotides, the CDR3 is TGCAGTGCTAGTCAATTAAGCGGCTACACCTTC. This sequence joins TRBV20-1 and TRBJ1-2, with unresolved D. V lost 3 bases and J lost 8, with 10 bases in between. Germline V gene data show CDR1 as DFQATT and CDR2 as SNEGSKA (reference sequence). The length of the CDR3 is 11 residues.

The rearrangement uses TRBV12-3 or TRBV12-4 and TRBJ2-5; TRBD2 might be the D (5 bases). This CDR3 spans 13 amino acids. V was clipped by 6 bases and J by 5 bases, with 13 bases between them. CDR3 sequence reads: CASSPGSGETQYF. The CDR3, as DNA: TGTGCCAGCAGCCCGGGAAGTGGGGAGACCCAGTACTTC.

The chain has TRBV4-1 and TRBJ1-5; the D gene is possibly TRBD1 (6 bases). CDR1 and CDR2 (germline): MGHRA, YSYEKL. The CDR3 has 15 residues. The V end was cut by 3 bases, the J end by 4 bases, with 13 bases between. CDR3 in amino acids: CASSHPGQSNQPQHF. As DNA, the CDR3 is TGCGCCAGCAGCCACCCCGGACAGTCAAATCAGCCCCAGCATTTT.

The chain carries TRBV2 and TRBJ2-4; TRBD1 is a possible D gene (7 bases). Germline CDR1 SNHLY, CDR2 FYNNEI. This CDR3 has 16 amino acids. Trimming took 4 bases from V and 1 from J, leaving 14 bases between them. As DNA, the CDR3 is TGTGCCAGCAGTGCGGTGCAGGGGGGTGCCAAAAACATTCAGTACTTC. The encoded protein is CASSAVQGGAKNIQYF.

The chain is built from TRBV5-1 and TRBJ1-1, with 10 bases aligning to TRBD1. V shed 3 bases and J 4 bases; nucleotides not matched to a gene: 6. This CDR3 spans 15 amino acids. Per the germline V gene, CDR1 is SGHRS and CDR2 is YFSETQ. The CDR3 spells CASSSARDRGTEAFF. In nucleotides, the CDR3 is TGCGCCAGCAGCTCAGCCCGGGACAGGGGCACTGAAGCTTTCTTT.

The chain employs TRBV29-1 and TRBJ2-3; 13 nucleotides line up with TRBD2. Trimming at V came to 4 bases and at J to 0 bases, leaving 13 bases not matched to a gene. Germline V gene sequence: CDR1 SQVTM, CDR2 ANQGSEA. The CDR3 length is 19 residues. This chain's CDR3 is CSVGGLGTSGETSTDTQYF. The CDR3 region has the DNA TGCAGCGTTGGGGGACTCGGGACTAGCGGGGAGACTAGCACAGATACGCAGTATTTT.

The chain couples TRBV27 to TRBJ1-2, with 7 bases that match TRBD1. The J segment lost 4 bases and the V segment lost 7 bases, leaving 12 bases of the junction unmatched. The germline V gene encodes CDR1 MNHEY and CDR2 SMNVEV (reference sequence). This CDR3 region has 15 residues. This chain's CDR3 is CASTPRTGATYGYTF. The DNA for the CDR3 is TGTGCCAGCACCCCTCGGACAGGAGCCACCTATGGCTACACCTTC.

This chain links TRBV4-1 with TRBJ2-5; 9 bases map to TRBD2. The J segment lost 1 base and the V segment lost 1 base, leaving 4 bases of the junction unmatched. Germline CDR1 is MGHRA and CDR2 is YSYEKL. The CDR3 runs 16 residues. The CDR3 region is CASSQAETSGQETQYF. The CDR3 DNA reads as TGCGCCAGCAGCCAAGCGGAGACTAGCGGCCAAGAGACCCAGTACTTC.

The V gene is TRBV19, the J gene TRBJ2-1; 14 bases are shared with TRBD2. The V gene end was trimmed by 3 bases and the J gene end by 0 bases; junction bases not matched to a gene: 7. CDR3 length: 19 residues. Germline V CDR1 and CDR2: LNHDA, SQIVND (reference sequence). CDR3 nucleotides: TGTGCCAGTAGTATCTCCTGGACTAGCGGGGGGAACTCCTACAATGAGCAGTTCTTC. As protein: CASSISWTSGGNSYNEQFF.